Following are 16 T cell receptor beta chains from one sample sequenced in a study of T cell responses to AZD1222 COVID-19 vaccine. Method: immunoSEQ multiplex PCR; TCRdb's copy keeps in-frame clones and lacks some. The table includes tens of thousands of clones, nearly 90% detected once. Sequenced material: peripheral blood, taken on day 0 of AZD1222 vaccination. The receptors shown here come from an adult in good health.

The chain employs TRBV7-2 and TRBJ1-5; 8 positions match TRBD1. The germline V gene encodes CDR1 SGHTA and CDR2 FQGNSA. Trimming at V came to 7 bases and at J to 6 bases, leaving 8 bases not matched to a gene. This CDR3 is built from 14 residues. CDR3 amino acids: CASTVDRGGQPQHF. The CDR3 DNA follows: TGTGCCAGCACCGTTGACAGGGGCGGTCAGCCCCAGCATTTT.

The CDR3 coding sequence is TGTGCCACCAGCAGAGATGGAGGGAGGAACACCGGGGAGCTGTTTTTT. Protein product: CATSRDGGRNTGELFF. J is TRBJ2-2 and V is TRBV15; D is perhaps TRBD2 (6 bases). The CDR3 totals 16 residues. The V end was cut by 0 bases, the J end by 1 base, with 9 bases between. Germline CDR1 and CDR2: LNHNV and YYDKDF (reference sequence).

Concerning this clone: A read error may produce the germline difference seen at one junction end. This chain joins TRBV4-3 and TRBJ2-6, with D perhaps TRBD2 (6 bases). The CDR3 length is 18 residues. Germline-derived CDR1 and CDR2 are LGHNA and YSLEER. This CDR3 is CASSQDRTRFLGGNVLTF. The CDR3 nucleotides are TGCGCCAGCAGCCAAGATAGGACGAGATTTCTGGGGGGCAACGTCCTGACTTTC.

The chain is built from TRBV5-8 and TRBJ1-4; 8 positions agree with TRBD1. V gave up 0 bases and J gave up 8 bases; unmatched junction bases: 3. Germline CDR1 reads SGHTS; CDR2 reads YDEGEE. The CDR3 covers 14 residues. CDR3: CASSLGDRHEKLFF. For the CDR3, the DNA is TGTGCCAGCAGCTTGGGGGACAGGCACGAAAAACTGTTTTTT. Looking up the rest from reference TRBV5-8 and TRBJ1-4 gives the full variable domain: EAGVTQSPTHLIKTRGQQATLRCSPISGHTSVYWYQQALGLGLQFLLWYDEGEERNRGNFPPRFSGRQFPNYSSELNVNALELEDSALYLCASSLGDRHEKLFFGSGTQLSVL.

V is TRBV9 and J is TRBJ2-1, with 7 bases that match TRBD1. Germline V gives CDR1 SGDLS, CDR2 YYNGEE. This CDR3 has 15 amino acids. After removal of 2 bases from V and 0 bases from J, the junction contained 2 bases not matched to a gene. The CDR3 DNA reads as TGTGCCAGCAGCGTGACAGGGAACTCCTACAATGAGCAGTTCTTC. Translated, it gives CASSVTGNSYNEQFF.

The chain employs TRBV6-5 and TRBJ2-5; D perhaps matches TRBD1 (6 bases). The length of the CDR3 is 12 residues. Trimming left V 6 bases short and J 5 bases short, with 10 bases between. CDR1 and CDR2 (germline): MNHEY, SVGAGI. CDR3 DNA: TGTGCCAGCAGGGGGGCAGGGGAGACCCAGTACTTC. Encoded protein: CASRGAGETQYF.

The chain joins TRBV28 to TRBJ1-3; D possibly corresponds to TRBD1 (5 bases). CDR1 is MDHEN and CDR2 is SYDVKM in the germline V gene. Between the trimmed V and J ends, which lost 8 bases and 0 bases, there was a span of 20 bases. The CDR3 is 17 residues long. This chain's CDR3 is CASSSGGRALSGNTIYF. The CDR3 nucleotides read TGTGCCAGCTCGAGCGGGGGGAGGGCCCTCTCTGGAAACACCATATATTTT.

CDR3 bases: TGTGCCAGCAGTGAAGTGAGGGGAAGCAATCAGCCCCAGCATTTT. Protein sequence: CASSEVRGSNQPQHF. The chain employs TRBV6-1 and TRBJ1-5; the D gene is possibly TRBD1 (5 bases). This CDR3 comprises 15 residues. Trimming took 1 base from V and 1 from J, leaving 8 bases between them. Germline assignment: CDR1 MNHNS and CDR2 SASEGT.

This chain joins TRBV19 and TRBJ2-1; D gene unclear. Per the germline V gene, CDR1 is LNHDA and CDR2 is SQIVND (reference sequence). V was trimmed by 4 bases and J by 8 bases, leaving 15 bases between them. The CDR3 sequence is 14 residues long. In DNA, the CDR3 is TGTGCCAGTAGTAGTGTCTTGCGTACGGATGAGCAGTTCTTC. Amino acids: CASSSVLRTDEQFF. Full variable domain (missing parts from reference TRBV19 and TRBJ2-1): DGGITQSPKYLFRKEGQNVTLSCEQNLNHDAMYWYRQDPGQGLRLIYYSQIVNDFQKGDIAEGYSVSREKKESFPLTVTSAQKNPTAFYLCASSSVLRTDEQFFGPGTRLTVL.

This clone is a singleton in its sample. CDR3 loop: CASTGTGFHTIYF. The CDR3 coding sequence is TGTGCCAGCACCGGGACAGGGTTCCACACCATATATTTT. The V and J genes are TRBV2 and TRBJ1-3; 9 positions agree with TRBD1. CDR3 size: 13 residues. Germline CDR1 reads SNHLY; CDR2 reads FYNNEI. V trimming: 7 bases; J trimming: 8 bases; junction bases outside the gene matches: 6.

The CDR3 spells CASSQNDAYEQYF. As DNA, the CDR3 is TGTGCCAGCAGCCAAAACGACGCCTACGAGCAGTACTTC. The chain combines TRBV3-1 (or the pseudogene TRBV3-2) with TRBJ2-7, with D uncertain. Germline-derived CDR1 and CDR2 are LGHDT and YNNKEL (reference sequence). V lost 2 bases, J lost 2 bases, and 7 bases lay in between. This CDR3 contains 13 residues.

The rearrangement joins TRBV6-5 to TRBJ2-5; D might be TRBD2 (5 bases). CDR1 and CDR2 from the germline V gene are MNHEY and SVGAGI. This CDR3 has 14 residues. The V and J ends lost 8 bases and 5 bases respectively, with 18 bases between them. CDR3 DNA sequence: TGTGCCAGCCGCGCGGAGGCTGGGCGGGAGACCCAGTACTTC. Translating gives CASRAEAGRETQYF.

This chain links TRBV6-5 with TRBJ2-4; 7 bases map to TRBD1. J was trimmed by 8 bases and V by 7 bases; bases with no gene match: 14. CDR3 length: 15 amino acids. The germline V gene encodes CDR1 MNHEY and CDR2 SVGAGI. CDR3: CASTRRGGLVDIQYF. DNA for the CDR3: TGTGCCAGCACCCGCAGAGGGGGCCTTGTGGACATTCAGTACTTC.

The J gene is TRBJ1-5, the V gene TRBV9; tentatively, D is TRBD1 (6 bases). V was clipped by 0 bases and J by 9 bases, with 7 bases between them. CDR3 length: 12 amino acids. Germline values: CDR1 SGDLS, CDR2 YYNGEE. The CDR3 DNA follows: TGTGCCAGCAGCGTAGAAGGGGGGCCCCAGCATTTT. Its translation: CASSVEGGPQHF.

The CDR3 sequence: CASSDRLNTEAFF. The CDR3 DNA is TGTGCCAGTAGTGACAGGTTAAACACTGAAGCTTTCTTT. The chain employs TRBV19 and TRBJ1-1, with D possibly being TRBD1 (6 bases). In germline, CDR1 is LNHDA, CDR2 SQIVND (reference sequence). The CDR3 is 13 residues long. V was cut by 5 bases and J by 2 bases, with 9 bases left in between. Together with reference TRBV19 and TRBJ1-1, the CDR3 gives the full variable domain: DGGITQSPKYLFRKEGQNVTLSCEQNLNHDAMYWYRQDPGQGLRLIYYSQIVNDFQKGDIAEGYSVSREKKESFPLTVTSAQKNPTAFYLCASSDRLNTEAFFGQGTRLTVV.

The chain joins TRBV5-1 to TRBJ2-3; 10 bases are a match to TRBD2. CDR3 length: 15 amino acids. The ends lost 5 bases at V and 0 bases at J; junction bases unmatched: 3. CDR1 is SGHRS, CDR2 YFSETQ, per germline. CDR3: CASRSLAGSTDTQYF. The CDR3 region has the DNA TGCGCCAGCAGGTCACTAGCGGGGAGCACAGATACGCAGTATTTT.